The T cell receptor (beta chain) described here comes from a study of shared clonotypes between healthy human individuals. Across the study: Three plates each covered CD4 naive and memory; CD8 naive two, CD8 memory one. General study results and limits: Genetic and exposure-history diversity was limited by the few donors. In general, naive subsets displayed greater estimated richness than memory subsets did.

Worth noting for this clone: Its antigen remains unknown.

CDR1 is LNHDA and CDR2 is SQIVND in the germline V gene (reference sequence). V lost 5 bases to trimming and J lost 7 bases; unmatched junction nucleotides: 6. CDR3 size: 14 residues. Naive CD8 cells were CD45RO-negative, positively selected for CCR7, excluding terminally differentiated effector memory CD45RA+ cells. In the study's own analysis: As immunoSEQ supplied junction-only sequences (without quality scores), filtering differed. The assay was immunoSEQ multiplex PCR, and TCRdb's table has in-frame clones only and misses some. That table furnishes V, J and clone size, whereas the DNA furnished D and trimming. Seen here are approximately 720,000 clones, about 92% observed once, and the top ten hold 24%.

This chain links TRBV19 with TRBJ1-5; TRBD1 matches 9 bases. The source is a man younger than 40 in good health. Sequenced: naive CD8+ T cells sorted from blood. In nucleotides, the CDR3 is TGTGCCAGTAGTGAAACAGGGGGCAGACAGCCCCAGCATTTT. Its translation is CASSETGGRQPQHF.